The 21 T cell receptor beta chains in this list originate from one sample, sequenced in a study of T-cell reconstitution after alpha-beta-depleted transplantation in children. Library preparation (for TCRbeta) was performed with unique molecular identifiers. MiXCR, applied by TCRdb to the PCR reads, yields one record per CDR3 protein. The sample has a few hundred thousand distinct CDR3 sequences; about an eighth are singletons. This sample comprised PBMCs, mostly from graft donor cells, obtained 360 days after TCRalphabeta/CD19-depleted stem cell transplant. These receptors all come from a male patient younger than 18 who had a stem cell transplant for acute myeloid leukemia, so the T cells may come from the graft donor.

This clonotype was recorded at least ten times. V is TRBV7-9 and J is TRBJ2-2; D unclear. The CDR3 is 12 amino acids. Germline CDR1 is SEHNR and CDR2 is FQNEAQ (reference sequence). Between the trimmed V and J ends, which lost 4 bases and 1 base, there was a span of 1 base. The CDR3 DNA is TGTGCCAGCAGCTGGAACACCGGGGAGCTGTTTTTT. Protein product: CASSWNTGELFF.

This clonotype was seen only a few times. CDR3 in amino acids: CASSQEELAAYEQYF. The CDR3 DNA reads as TGCGCCAGCAGCCAAGAAGAACTAGCGGCCTACGAGCAGTACTTC. The chain carries TRBV4-1 and TRBJ2-7, with 8 bases that match TRBD2. Germline CDR1 is MGHRA and CDR2 is YSYEKL. The trim removed 0 bases at V and 2 bases at J, leaving 3 bases unmatched. CDR3 length equals 15 residues.

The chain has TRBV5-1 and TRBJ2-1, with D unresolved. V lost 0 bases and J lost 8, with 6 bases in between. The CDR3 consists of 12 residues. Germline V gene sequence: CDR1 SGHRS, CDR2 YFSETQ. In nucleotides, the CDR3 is TGCGCCAGCAGCTTGGGATATGATGAGCAGTTCTTC. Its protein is CASSLGYDEQFF.

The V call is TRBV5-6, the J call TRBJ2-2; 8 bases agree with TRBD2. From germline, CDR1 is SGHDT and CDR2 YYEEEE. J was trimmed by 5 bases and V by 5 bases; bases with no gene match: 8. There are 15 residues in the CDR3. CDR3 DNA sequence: TGTGCCAGCAGACCGGGACTAGTTTCGACCGGGGAGCTGTTTTTT. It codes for CASRPGLVSTGELFF.

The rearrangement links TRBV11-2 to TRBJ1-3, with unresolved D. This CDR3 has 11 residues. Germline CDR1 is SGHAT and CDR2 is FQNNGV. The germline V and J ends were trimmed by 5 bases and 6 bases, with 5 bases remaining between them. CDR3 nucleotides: TGTGCCAGCAGCCAACAAAACACCATATATTTT. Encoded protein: CASSQQNTIYF.

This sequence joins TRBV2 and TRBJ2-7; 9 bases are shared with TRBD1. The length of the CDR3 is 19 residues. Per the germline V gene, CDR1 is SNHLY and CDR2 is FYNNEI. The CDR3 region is CTFCLAHVTGGAESYEQYF. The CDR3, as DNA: TGTACCTTCTGTTTAGCGCACGTAACAGGGGGCGCCGAGTCCTACGAGCAGTACTTC. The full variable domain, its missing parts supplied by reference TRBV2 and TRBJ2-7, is EPEVTQTPSHQVTQMGQEVILRCVPISNHLYFYWYRQILGQKVEFLVSFYNNEISEKSEIFDDQFSVERPDGSNFTLKIRSTKLEDSAMYFCTFCLAHVTGGAESYEQYFGPGTRLTVT.

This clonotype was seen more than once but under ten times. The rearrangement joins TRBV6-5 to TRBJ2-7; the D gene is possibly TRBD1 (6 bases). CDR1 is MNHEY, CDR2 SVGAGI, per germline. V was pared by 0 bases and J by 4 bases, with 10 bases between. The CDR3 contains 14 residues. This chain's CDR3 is CASSYSGTSYEQYF. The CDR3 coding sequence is TGTGCCAGCAGTTACTCAGGGACATCGTACGAGCAGTACTTC.

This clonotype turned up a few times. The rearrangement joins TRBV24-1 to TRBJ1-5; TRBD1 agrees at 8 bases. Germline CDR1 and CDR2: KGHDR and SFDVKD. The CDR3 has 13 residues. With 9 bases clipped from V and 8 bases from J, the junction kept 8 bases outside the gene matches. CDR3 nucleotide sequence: TGTGCCACCGGTAAGGACAGGGAGGAGCCCCAGCATTTT. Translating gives CATGKDREEPQHF.

In DNA, the CDR3 is TGTGCCACCAGCAGAGAGTACAGGGGTTTCGAAAAACTGTTTTTT. Translating gives CATSREYRGFEKLFF. The V and J genes are TRBV15 and TRBJ1-4; TRBD1 matches 7 bases. With 0 bases clipped from V and 8 bases from J, the junction kept 6 bases outside the gene matches. This CDR3 region has 15 residues. Germline V gene lookup returns CDR1 LNHNV and CDR2 YYDKDF (reference sequence).

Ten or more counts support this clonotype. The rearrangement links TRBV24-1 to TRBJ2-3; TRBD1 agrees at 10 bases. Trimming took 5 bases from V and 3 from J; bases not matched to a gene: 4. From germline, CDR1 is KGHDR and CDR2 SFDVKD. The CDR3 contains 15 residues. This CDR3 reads CATSAVDRGTDTQYF. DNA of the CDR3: TGTGCCACCAGTGCCGTGGACAGGGGGACAGATACGCAGTATTTT.

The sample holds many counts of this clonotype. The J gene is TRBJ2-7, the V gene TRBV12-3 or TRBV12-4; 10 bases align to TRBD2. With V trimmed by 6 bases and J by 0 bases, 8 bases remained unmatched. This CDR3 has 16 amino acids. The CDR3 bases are TGTGCCAGCAGCCCGCTAGCGGGAGTTTCCTCCTACGAGCAGTACTTC. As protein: CASSPLAGVSSYEQYF.

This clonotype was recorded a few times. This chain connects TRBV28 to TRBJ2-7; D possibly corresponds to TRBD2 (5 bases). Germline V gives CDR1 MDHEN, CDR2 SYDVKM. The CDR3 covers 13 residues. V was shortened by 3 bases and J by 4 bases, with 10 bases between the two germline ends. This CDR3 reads CASSFRRTYEQYF. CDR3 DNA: TGTGCCAGCAGTTTTCGTCGGACTTACGAGCAGTACTTC. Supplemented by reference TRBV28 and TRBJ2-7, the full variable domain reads DVKVTQSSRYLVKRTGEKVFLECVQDMDHENMFWYRQDPGLGLRLIYFSYDVKMKEKGDIPEGYSVSREKKERFSLILESASTNQTSMYLCASSFRRTYEQYFGPGTRLTVT.

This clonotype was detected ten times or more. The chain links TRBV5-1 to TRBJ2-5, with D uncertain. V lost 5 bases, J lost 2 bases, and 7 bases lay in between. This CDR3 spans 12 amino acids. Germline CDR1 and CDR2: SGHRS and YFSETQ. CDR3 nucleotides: TGCGCCAGCAGGGGCGGTCAAGAGACCCAGTACTTC. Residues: CASRGGQETQYF.

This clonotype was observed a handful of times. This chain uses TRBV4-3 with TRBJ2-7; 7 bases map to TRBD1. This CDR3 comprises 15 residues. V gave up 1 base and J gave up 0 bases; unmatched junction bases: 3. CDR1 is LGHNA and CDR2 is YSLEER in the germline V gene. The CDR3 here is CASSQVQGPSYEQYF. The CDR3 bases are TGCGCCAGCAGCCAAGTACAGGGGCCCTCCTACGAGCAGTACTTC.

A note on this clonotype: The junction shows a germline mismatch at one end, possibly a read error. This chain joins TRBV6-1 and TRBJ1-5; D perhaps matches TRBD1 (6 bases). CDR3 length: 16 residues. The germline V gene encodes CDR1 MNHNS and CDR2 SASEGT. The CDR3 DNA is TGTGCCAGCAGTGATACCGGGACATCCTTTAATCGGCCCCAGCATTTT. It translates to CASSDTGTSFNRPQHF.

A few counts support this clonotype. The CDR3 loop is CASSPTVGFSYNEQFF. CDR3 DNA sequence: TGTGCCAGCAGTCCAACAGTAGGATTCTCCTACAATGAGCAGTTCTTC. V is TRBV28 and J is TRBJ2-1; D unresolved. The germline V gene encodes CDR1 MDHEN and CDR2 SYDVKM. Trimming left V 5 bases short and J 0 bases short, with 14 bases between. The CDR3 has 16 residues.

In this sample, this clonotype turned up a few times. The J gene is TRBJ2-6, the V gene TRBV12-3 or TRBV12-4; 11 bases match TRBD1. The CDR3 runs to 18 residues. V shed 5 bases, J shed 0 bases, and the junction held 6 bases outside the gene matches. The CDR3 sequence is CASSPWTGGISGANVLTF. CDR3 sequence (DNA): TGTGCCAGCAGTCCCTGGACAGGGGGCATCTCTGGGGCCAACGTCCTGACTTTC.

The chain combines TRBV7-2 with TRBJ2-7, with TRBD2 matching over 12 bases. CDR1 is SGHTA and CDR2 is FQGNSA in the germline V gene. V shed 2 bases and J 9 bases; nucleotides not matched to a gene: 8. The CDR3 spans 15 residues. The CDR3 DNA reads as TGTGCCAGCAGCTTAATTACTAGCGGGAGGTCTGGGCAGTACTTC. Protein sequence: CASSLITSGRSGQYF.

CDR3 region: CASSFFMGLAVHEQFF. Here the CDR3 DNA reads TGTGCCAGCAGTTTTTTTATGGGGCTAGCGGTCCATGAGCAGTTCTTC. The chain joins TRBV12-3 or TRBV12-4 to TRBJ2-1; TRBD2 aligns across 7 bases. The CDR3 length is 16 residues. J was trimmed by 8 bases and V by 3 bases; bases with no gene match: 13.

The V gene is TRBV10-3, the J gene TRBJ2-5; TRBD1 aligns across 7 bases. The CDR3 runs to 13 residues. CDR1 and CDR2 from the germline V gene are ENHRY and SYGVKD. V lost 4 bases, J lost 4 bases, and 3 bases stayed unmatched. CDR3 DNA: TGTGCCATCAGTGTCAGGGGGATAGAGACCCAGTACTTC. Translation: CAISVRGIETQYF.

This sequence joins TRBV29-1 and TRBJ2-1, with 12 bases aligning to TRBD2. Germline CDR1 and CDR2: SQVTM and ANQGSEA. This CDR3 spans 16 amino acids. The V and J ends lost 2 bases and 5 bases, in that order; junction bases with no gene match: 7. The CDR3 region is CSVESRTSGINNEQFF. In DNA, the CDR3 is TGCAGCGTTGAAAGTAGGACTAGCGGGATCAACAATGAGCAGTTCTTC.